This T cell receptor (beta chain) stems from a study of cytomegalovirus exposure and HLA in healthy donors. The wider study: T cells numbering around 170 million yielded 95 million to 140 million unique TCR beta sequences in an earlier analysis. General study results and limits: Productive status was seen about 90% or about 30% of the time for most TCR beta V segments in an earlier analysis. Presence/absence analyses rested on an assumption that sequencing depth was roughly uniform across donors.

A multiplex PCR was run with 60 Vbeta primers and 13 Jbeta primers. This table comes from immunoSEQ multiplex PCR, and its TCRdb copy is limited to in-frame clones, with some not included. The table records under 200,000 clones, 77% of them present only once. Germline trimming cut 5 bases from V and 5 bases from J; bases unmatched to any gene: 8. This CDR3 comprises 15 residues. CDR1 is SGHTA, CDR2 FQGNSA, per germline. In the case of this clone: What it binds is unknown.

Sequencing used PBMCs. This TCR came from a woman in her forties in good health and CMV-seropositive. The rearrangement joins TRBV7-2 to TRBJ2-5, with 10 positions matching TRBD2. The CDR3 spells CASSPLAGGFETQYF. In DNA, the CDR3 is TGTGCCAGCAGCCCTTTAGCGGGGGGTTTTGAGACCCAGTACTTC. Supplemented by reference TRBV7-2 and TRBJ2-5, the full variable domain reads GAGVSQSPSNKVTEKGKDVELRCDPISGHTALYWYRQSLGQGLEFLIYFQGNSAPDKSGLPSDRFSAERTGGSVSTLTIQRTQQEDSAVYLCASSPLAGGFETQYFGPGTRLLVL.